This T cell receptor (beta chain) comes out of a study of blood T cell repertoires in COVID-19. In the authors' methods: Amplification of reference gene primers provided the estimated nucleated cell counts. TCRdb keeps only in-frame clones here, not all; method: immunoSEQ multiplex PCR. V and J calls and clone size are as listed in that table; D and trimming were resolved from the DNA. The data contain 100,000 to 150,000 clones, over 75% of them seen just once; the ten biggest clones take up more than 6.5%. V shed 9 bases and J 2 bases; nucleotides not matched to a gene: 12. CDR1 is MNHEY and CDR2 is SMNVEV in the germline V gene (reference sequence). CDR3 size: 16 residues.

The source of this sequence is an elderly man with active or convalescent COVID-19. The sample was peripheral blood. The rearrangement links TRBV27 to TRBJ2-1, with TRBD2 identical over 8 bases. The CDR3 sequence is CARREARGVAYNEQFF. The CDR3 bases are TGTGCCAGGAGAGAAGCGCGGGGGGTAGCCTACAATGAGCAGTTCTTC.